These 30 T cell receptor beta chains share one sample of origin, sequenced in a study of cytomegalovirus exposure and HLA in healthy donors (TCRdb year 2017). Library construction relied on the immunoSEQ multiplex PCR assay. For the multiplex PCR, a mixture combining 60 forward primers for TCR Vbeta segments and 13 reverse primers for TCR Jbeta segments was used. TCRdb retrieved this table from immuneACCESS and kept in-frame rearrangements only. Not all clones are present; in checked studies, unresolved V genes account for under half, and no reason is known for the remainder. The sample's clone listing holds around 140,000 clones. The ten largest clones take up approximately 1.5% of the sample. Specimen: PBMCs. These receptors all stem from a woman aged 40 to 49 in good health and CMV-seronegative.

The chain recombines TRBV7-2 with TRBJ1-1, with unresolved D. The V gene's germline CDR1 is SGHTA and CDR2 FQGNSA. The CDR3 is 12 residues long. V was shortened by 3 bases and J by 7 bases, with 9 bases between the two germline ends. The CDR3 reads CASSLSRVEAFF. CDR3 coding DNA: TGTGCCAGCAGCTTGAGTCGAGTTGAAGCTTTCTTT.

The CDR3 DNA reads TGTGCCAGCAGCGTAGCTCCCGCGTCCGGGGAGCTGTTTTTT. It specifies CASSVAPASGELFF. This chain joins TRBV9 and TRBJ2-2; D gene unclear. Germline loops: CDR1 SGDLS, CDR2 YYNGEE. This CDR3 has 14 amino acids. The V end lost 0 bases, the J end lost 6 bases, and 9 bases lay between the germline ends.

The genes are TRBV11-2 and TRBJ1-4; D gene ambiguous. CDR3 length equals 13 residues. Trimming removed 3 bases at V and 8 bases at J, with 10 bases between. CDR1 is SGHAT, CDR2 FQNNGV, per germline. CDR3 residues: CASSFKTKEKLFF. CDR3 nucleotide sequence: TGTGCCAGCAGCTTTAAGACAAAGGAAAAACTGTTTTTT. The entire variable domain, with the rest obtained from reference TRBV11-2 and TRBJ1-4, is as follows: EAGVAQSPRYKIIEKRQSVAFWCNPISGHATLYWYQQILGQGPKLLIQFQNNGVVDDSQLPKDRFSAERLKGVDSTLKIQPAKLEDSAVYLCASSFKTKEKLFFGSGTQLSVL.

The chain uses TRBV10-3 and TRBJ2-1; possibly TRBD1 for D (6 bases). This CDR3 is 15 amino acids long. The germline CDR1 and CDR2 sequences are ENHRY and SYGVKD. The V end lost 0 bases, the J end lost 5 bases, and 11 bases lay between the germline ends. The CDR3 sequence is CAISESKGGNNEQFF. The CDR3 nucleotides are TGTGCCATCAGTGAGTCAAAAGGGGGTAACAATGAGCAGTTCTTC.

CDR3 nucleotide sequence: TGTGCCAGCAGCCTTACCGGAGGGCCCACCGGGGAGCTGTTTTTT. Protein sequence: CASSLTGGPTGELFF. The chain carries TRBV4-2 and TRBJ2-2, with a weak D call TRBD2 (6 bases). The germline CDR1 and CDR2 sequences are LGHNA and YNFKEQ. The CDR3 is 15 amino acids. Trimming took off 4 bases at V and 4 bases at J, with 13 bases between the two ends.

The J gene is TRBJ2-7, the V gene TRBV11-1; 8 nucleotides line up with TRBD1. The length of the CDR3 is 16 residues. V gave up 5 bases and J gave up 3 bases; unmatched junction bases: 12. CDR1 and CDR2 from the germline V gene are SGHAT and FQDESV (reference sequence). The CDR3 spells CASSLGQGAQVYEQYF. The CDR3 nucleotides read TGTGCCAGCAGCCTGGGCCAGGGGGCTCAAGTCTACGAGCAGTACTTC.

V usage is TRBV19 and J usage is TRBJ2-7; tentative D call: TRBD2 (5 bases). V dropped 5 bases and J dropped 4 bases, with 9 bases sitting between them. This CDR3 is 12 amino acids long. CDR1 is LNHDA and CDR2 is SQIVND in the germline V gene (reference sequence). Here the CDR3 reads CASSSRGYEQYF. The CDR3 nucleotides read TGTGCCAGTAGTTCACGGGGTTACGAGCAGTACTTC.

The chain joins TRBV19 to TRBJ2-2; D perhaps matches TRBD1 (6 bases). Trimming removed 2 bases at V and 9 bases at J, with 10 bases between. Germline-derived CDR1 and CDR2 are LNHDA and SQIVND (reference sequence). The CDR3 length is 13 residues. CDR3 nucleotide sequence: TGTGCCAGTAGTATAAACAGGGTGAGGGAGCTGTTTTTT. This sequence encodes CASSINRVRELFF.

The V call is TRBV28, the J call TRBJ1-1; D not certain. Deletions cut 5 bases from V and 11 bases from J, with 21 bases between. Germline lookup yields CDR1 MDHEN and CDR2 SYDVKM. The CDR3 sequence is 14 residues long. CDR3 sequence: CASSLLISDGEAFF. In DNA form, the CDR3 reads TGTGCCAGCAGTCTGTTGATTTCGGACGGGGAGGCTTTCTTT.

The V call is TRBV25-1, the J call TRBJ1-1; TRBD1 agrees at 8 bases. The germline gives CDR1 MGHDK, CDR2 SYGVNS. The CDR3 has 15 residues. The V gene end was trimmed by 5 bases and the J gene end by 5 bases; junction bases not matched to a gene: 10. The CDR3 DNA sequence: TGTGCCAGCAGTTCCCGGACAGGGCGAGGAACTGAAGCTTTCTTT. Protein product: CASSSRTGRGTEAFF.

CDR3 residues: CASSYSYRGYYGYTF. The CDR3, as DNA: TGTGCCAGCAGTTACTCATACAGGGGGTACTATGGCTACACCTTC. The V call is TRBV6-5, the J call TRBJ1-2, with 8 bases fitting TRBD1. V shed 0 bases and J 3 bases; nucleotides not matched to a gene: 3. Germline assignment: CDR1 MNHEY and CDR2 SVGAGI. This CDR3 comprises 15 residues.

The V and J genes are TRBV6-5 and TRBJ1-1; tentatively, D is TRBD1 (5 bases). V was clipped by 7 bases and J by 0 bases, with 9 bases between them. The germline V gene has CDR1 MNHEY and CDR2 SVGAGI. The length of the CDR3 is 13 residues. The CDR3, as DNA: TGTGCCAGCAAGAAGGGGTTGAACACTGAAGCTTTCTTT. It encodes CASKKGLNTEAFF.

The V call is TRBV5-6, the J call TRBJ1-3; D is ambiguous. The CDR3 covers 14 residues. Per germline, CDR1 SGHDT and CDR2 YYEEEE. The V end lost 2 bases, the J end lost 3 bases, and 9 bases lay between the germline ends. This chain's CDR3 is CASSLRSGGNTIYF. Here the CDR3 DNA reads TGTGCCAGCAGCTTAAGGAGCGGTGGAAACACCATATATTTT.

This chain links TRBV4-3 with TRBJ1-2; D is unclear. The CDR3 runs to 14 residues. Trimming stripped 0 bases from V and 5 bases from J, with 10 bases between. The V gene's germline CDR1 is LGHNA and CDR2 YSLEER. The CDR3 DNA sequence: TGCGCCAGCAGCCAAGAACACGGAGTTTATGGCTACACCTTC. This gives the protein CASSQEHGVYGYTF.

J is TRBJ2-5 and V is TRBV27; 9 nucleotides line up with TRBD1. After removal of 4 bases from V and 5 bases from J, the junction contained 5 bases not matched to a gene. Looked up from germline, CDR1 is MNHEY and CDR2 is SMNVEV (reference sequence). CDR3 length: 14 amino acids. CDR3 sequence (DNA): TGTGCCAGCAGTTCGGGACAGGGTACGGAGACCCAGTACTTC. It encodes CASSSGQGTETQYF.

The V and J genes are TRBV19 and TRBJ1-1; D possibly corresponds to TRBD1 (5 bases). CDR1 and CDR2 (germline): LNHDA, SQIVND (reference sequence). The CDR3 is made up of 15 amino acids. Trimming removed 2 bases from V and 0 bases from J, with 10 bases in between. The CDR3 DNA reads as TGTGCCAGTAGTATACAGACAGCTATGAACACTGAAGCTTTCTTT. Protein: CASSIQTAMNTEAFF. Filled out from reference TRBV19 and TRBJ1-1, the complete variable domain reads DGGITQSPKYLFRKEGQNVTLSCEQNLNHDAMYWYRQDPGQGLRLIYYSQIVNDFQKGDIAEGYSVSREKKESFPLTVTSAQKNPTAFYLCASSIQTAMNTEAFFGQGTRLTVV.

The chain combines TRBV27 with TRBJ2-7; no clear D gene. V was trimmed by 3 bases and J by 0 bases, leaving 12 bases between them. CDR1 and CDR2 from the germline V gene are MNHEY and SMNVEV (reference sequence). CDR3 length: 15 amino acids. The CDR3 loop reads CASSFTATDSYEQYF. CDR3 in DNA: TGTGCCAGCAGTTTCACAGCCACCGACTCCTACGAGCAGTACTTC.

The V call is TRBV5-1, the J call TRBJ2-3, with D maybe TRBD1 (6 bases). The CDR3 consists of 17 residues. Germline CDR1 is SGHRS and CDR2 is YFSETQ. V shed 2 bases and J shed 0 bases, with 16 bases lying between them. The CDR3 loop reads CASSFGWTAISTDTQYF. The CDR3 DNA is TGCGCCAGCAGCTTTGGGTGGACAGCTATTAGCACAGATACGCAGTATTTT.

V gene TRBV19 combines with J gene TRBJ1-1; 8 bases agree with TRBD1. Trimming removed 10 bases from V and 3 bases from J; junction bases left unmatched: 10. Germline V CDR1 and CDR2: LNHDA, SQIVND (reference sequence). The CDR3 sequence is 14 residues long. CDR3 coding DNA: TGTGCCATGAAGGACAGGGAGGCGGACACTGAAGCTTTCTTT. It translates to CAMKDREADTEAFF. Based on the CDR3 plus reference TRBV19 and TRBJ1-1, the full variable domain is DGGITQSPKYLFRKEGQNVTLSCEQNLNHDAMYWYRQDPGQGLRLIYYSQIVNDFQKGDIAEGYSVSREKKESFPLTVTSAQKNPTAFYLCAMKDREADTEAFFGQGTRLTVV.

The chain has TRBV5-5 and TRBJ1-1; D is undetermined. Germline-derived CDR1 and CDR2 are SGHKS and YYEKEE (reference sequence). This CDR3 is built from 11 residues. Trimming shortened V by 7 bases and J by 1 base, and 5 bases separated the two germline ends. DNA of the CDR3: TGTGCCAGCGGCCCGAACACTGAAGCTTTCTTT. Amino acids: CASGPNTEAFF.

The rearrangement links TRBV28 to TRBJ2-7, with 8 bases aligning to TRBD2. In germline, CDR1 is MDHEN, CDR2 SYDVKM. V lost 5 bases, J lost 0 bases, and 9 bases stayed unmatched. The CDR3 sequence is 16 residues long. In nucleotides, the CDR3 is TGTGCCAGCAGTCCTCCTCTGGGGACTAGCTCCTACGAGCAGTACGTC. It specifies CASSPPLGTSSYEQYV.

The chain employs TRBV6-1 and TRBJ1-1; D call uncertain. The CDR3 contains 13 residues. Trimming took off 2 bases at V and 0 bases at J, with 4 bases between the two ends. Germline CDR1 and CDR2: MNHNS and SASEGT. In nucleotides, the CDR3 is TGTGCCAGCAGTGAAAACATGAACACTGAAGCTTTCTTT. Its protein is CASSENMNTEAFF.

J is TRBJ2-7 and V is TRBV27; 9 nucleotides agree with TRBD2. Germline assignment: CDR1 MNHEY and CDR2 SMNVEV (reference sequence). The CDR3 extends over 19 amino acids. V lost 3 bases, J lost 2 bases, and 17 bases stayed unmatched. This CDR3 reads CASSLRWAASGEKAYEQYF. Written as DNA, the CDR3 is TGTGCCAGCAGTTTGAGGTGGGCGGCTAGCGGGGAAAAGGCCTACGAGCAGTACTTC.

This sequence joins TRBV11-2 and TRBJ2-5; possibly TRBD2 for D (5 bases). Germline V gene lookup returns CDR1 SGHAT and CDR2 FQNNGV. The V gene lost 5 bases and the J gene lost 5 bases, with 15 bases spanning the gap. The CDR3 consists of 14 residues. DNA for the CDR3: TGTGCCAGCAGCCCCCGCGGGTCGGGGGAGACCCAGTACTTC. Protein sequence: CASSPRGSGETQYF.

This rearrangement joins TRBV2 to TRBJ2-5; 9 bases line up with TRBD2. The CDR3 is made up of 14 amino acids. Germline-derived CDR1 and CDR2 are SNHLY and FYNNEI. The J segment lost 5 bases and the V segment lost 6 bases, leaving 7 bases of the junction unmatched. The CDR3 loop is CASRASGVRETQYF. The CDR3 DNA follows: TGTGCCAGCAGGGCTAGCGGGGTCCGTGAGACCCAGTACTTC.

V is TRBV28 and J is TRBJ1-1; TRBD1 matches at 7 bases. From germline, CDR1 is MDHEN and CDR2 SYDVKM. The V segment lost 4 bases and the J segment 5 bases; nucleotides outside the gene matches: 4. The CDR3 sequence is 13 residues long. CDR3 protein: CASSSTGRTEAFF. The DNA for the CDR3 is TGTGCCAGCAGTTCGACAGGGCGGACTGAAGCTTTCTTT.

The chain is built from TRBV7-9 and TRBJ2-1, with TRBD1 as a possible D gene (5 bases). The CDR3 spans 16 residues. Per the germline V gene, CDR1 is SEHNR and CDR2 is FQNEAQ (reference sequence). The ends were cut back, 0 bases at V and 5 bases at J, with 14 bases in the middle. The CDR3 coding sequence is TGTGCCAGCAGCTTAGCGCGCCAGGGTTCCCACAATGAGCAGTTCTTC. This gives the protein CASSLARQGSHNEQFF. The full variable domain, in which reference TRBV7-9 and TRBJ2-1 provide the parts outside the CDR3, is DTGVSQNPRHKITKRGQNVTFRCDPISEHNRLYWYRQTLGQGPEFLTYFQNEAQLEKSRLLSDRFSAERPKGSFSTLEIQRTEQGDSAMYLCASSLARQGSHNEQFFGPGTRLTVL.

The chain couples TRBV2 to TRBJ1-2, with D possibly TRBD1 on 5 matching bases. From germline, CDR1 is SNHLY and CDR2 FYNNEI. Between the trimmed V and J ends, which lost 7 bases and 0 bases, there was a span of 12 bases. The CDR3 sequence is 14 residues long. The CDR3 spells CASTLTVPNYGYTF. CDR3 bases: TGTGCCAGCACCCTGACAGTTCCTAACTATGGCTACACCTTC.

The chain joins TRBV6-1 to TRBJ2-1, with a weak D call TRBD2 (7 bases). V was cut by 3 bases and J by 7 bases, with 13 bases left in between. The CDR3 runs 14 residues. The germline gives CDR1 MNHNS, CDR2 SASEGT. DNA for the CDR3: TGTGCCAGCAGTGAGGGGGCGGGGGCTAATGAGCAGTTCTTC. It codes for CASSEGAGANEQFF.

The genes are TRBV6-5 and TRBJ2-4; TRBD2 matches 8 bases. The CDR3 covers 16 residues. The V gene's germline CDR1 is MNHEY and CDR2 SVGAGI. V lost 2 bases, J lost 1 base, and 4 bases stayed unmatched. The CDR3 bases are TGTGCCAGCAGTTACGTAGCTAGCGGGGCCAAAAACATTCAGTACTTC. Residues: CASSYVASGAKNIQYF.